This TCR beta chain was sequenced during a study of shared clonotypes between healthy human individuals. The study, taken as a whole, reports: Non-shared clonotypes displayed generation probabilities falling below those of clonotypes present in all four donors.

Clones were sequenced by immunoSEQ multiplex PCR, and TCRdb holds only the in-frame ones, with some missing. This repertoire shows about 580,000 clones, about 98% found once; its top ten account for approximately 0.3%. Naive CD8 populations comprised CD45RO-negative cells positively selected for CCR7, excluding terminally differentiated effector memory CD45RA+ cells. Trimming left V 4 bases short and J 2 bases short, with 15 bases between. Germline lookup yields CDR1 MNHEY and CDR2 SVGAGI. The CDR3 has 15 amino acids. A word on this clone: Its specificity is not known.

This chain joins TRBV6-5 and TRBJ2-7, with D tentatively TRBD2 (6 bases). The origin of this receptor is a man younger than 45 in good health. The source material was naive CD8+ T cells sorted from blood. CDR3 protein: CASSSSRDLTYEQYF. The CDR3 DNA reads as TGTGCCAGCAGTTCCAGTCGGGACTTGACCTACGAGCAGTACTTC.